This record concerns one TCR beta chain sequence. Its matching antigen is unknown. This sample is drawn from a study of T cell responses to AZD1222 COVID-19 vaccine. Study results and limitations: At baseline, seropositivity was found in only a handful of AZD1222 recipients. Of spike-specific TCRs, nearly half reportedly target regions left unmutated in variants. White British ancestry dominated among donors, who included more females, and clonal diversity was possibly underestimated.

CDR1 and CDR2 (germline): MNHEY, SVGAGI. The CDR3 spans 14 residues. Trimming took off 0 bases at V and 4 bases at J, with 7 bases between the two ends. Profiling relied on immunoSEQ multiplex PCR, and the TCRdb table lists in-frame clones only, not all of them. The sample lists about 210,000 clones; 85% to 95% were seen once. The material was peripheral blood, obtained on day 0 of AZD1222 vaccination. This TCR was sampled from an adult in good health. This chain connects TRBV6-5 to TRBJ1-3; D gene unclear. The CDR3 reads CASSYSYRGNTIYF. The CDR3 coding sequence is TGTGCCAGCAGTTACTCGTACAGAGGAAACACCATATATTTT.